Listed below are T cell receptor beta chains from one sample, sequenced in a study of graft-versus-host responses after intestinal transplantation. Here immunoSEQ multiplex PCR was the method, and the copy in TCRdb shows in-frame clones only, minus some. The table includes about 9,600 clones, 29% detected once. This sample comprised alloreactive CD8+ T cells from a mixed lymphocyte reaction culture, obtained before intestinal transplant. These TCRs come from a human patient who received an intestinal transplant. Each CDR3 is given with its conserved first and last residue. The D gene is left open where the match is weak. Expanded clones are given a class, and other clones once, few, many or no size at all.

j_gene: TRBJ2-1; d_gene: TRBD2; abundance: .; v_gene: TRBV7-2; CDR3aa: CASSLTGGYNEQFF; CDR3nt: TGTGCCAGCAGCTTAACGGGGGGCTACAATGAGCAGTTCTTC
j_gene: TRBJ2-3; d_gene: TRBD2; abundance: .; v_gene: TRBV5-6; CDR3aa: CASSLASGGTDTQYF; CDR3nt: TGTGCCAGCAGCTTAGCTAGCGGGGGGACAGATACGCAGTATTTT
j_gene: TRBJ2-6; d_gene: .; abundance: .; v_gene: TRBV7-6; CDR3aa: CASSPGVPGANVLTF; CDR3nt: TGTGCCAGCAGCCCGGGGGTCCCTGGGGCCAACGTCCTGACTTTC
j_gene: TRBJ1-5; d_gene: TRBD1; abundance: .; v_gene: TRBV5-5; CDR3aa: CASSIWPPGTGHQPQHF; CDR3nt: TGTGCCAGCAGTATATGGCCCCCCGGGACAGGGCATCAGCCCCAGCATTTT
j_gene: TRBJ2-1; d_gene: TRBD2; abundance: .; v_gene: TRBV4-2; CDR3aa: CASSISGLAGAYNEQFF; CDR3nt: TGTGCCAGCAGTATCTCGGGACTAGCGGGGGCCTACAATGAGCAGTTCTTC
j_gene: TRBJ2-1; d_gene: TRBD1; abundance: .; v_gene: TRBV5-8; CDR3aa: CASTPGTGDEQFF; CDR3nt: TGTGCCAGCACCCCCGGGACAGGGGATGAGCAGTTCTTC
j_gene: TRBJ2-2; d_gene: .; abundance: .; v_gene: TRBV27; CDR3aa: CASSTHTGELFF; CDR3nt: TGTGCCAGCAGTACACACACCGGGGAGCTGTTTTTT
j_gene: TRBJ1-5; d_gene: .; abundance: medium-sized; v_gene: TRBV6-5; CDR3aa: CASSPSGNQPQHF; CDR3nt: TGTGCCAGCAGTCCCAGCGGCAATCAGCCCCAGCATTTT
j_gene: TRBJ1-1; d_gene: TRBD1; abundance: .; v_gene: TRBV11-2; CDR3aa: CASSLVPGQGGVGTEAFF; CDR3nt: TGTGCCAGCAGCTTAGTACCGGGACAGGGTGGAGTCGGCACTGAAGCTTTCTTT
j_gene: TRBJ1-1; d_gene: TRBD1; abundance: medium-sized; v_gene: TRBV6-5; CDR3aa: CASNQQGGAVEAFF; CDR3nt: TGTGCCAGCAACCAACAGGGGGGGGCTGTTGAAGCTTTCTTT
j_gene: TRBJ2-7; d_gene: TRBD1; abundance: few; v_gene: TRBV19; CDR3aa: CAVSTGGNEQYF; CDR3nt: TGTGCCGTATCGACAGGGGGGAACGAGCAGTACTTC
j_gene: TRBJ1-5; d_gene: TRBD1; abundance: .; v_gene: TRBV19; CDR3aa: CASSIDGTGLVGNQPQHF; CDR3nt: TGTGCCAGTAGTATAGATGGGACAGGGCTTGTCGGCAATCAGCCCCAGCATTTT
j_gene: TRBJ1-3; d_gene: .; abundance: few; v_gene: TRBV19; CDR3aa: CASSLGPDTIYF; CDR3nt: TGTGCCAGTAGTCTCGGTCCGGACACCATATATTTT
j_gene: TRBJ1-1; d_gene: .; abundance: few; v_gene: TRBV7-6; CDR3aa: CASSLGNENTEAFF; CDR3nt: TGTGCCAGCAGCTTGGGCAACGAGAACACTGAAGCTTTCTTT
j_gene: TRBJ1-1; d_gene: .; abundance: .; v_gene: TRBV12-5; CDR3aa: CASGLELTTLNTEAFF; CDR3nt: TGTGCTAGTGGTTTGGAATTAACGACACTGAACACTGAAGCTTTCTTT
j_gene: TRBJ2-7; d_gene: TRBD2; abundance: .; v_gene: TRBV11-2; CDR3aa: CASSLVPAGSFEQYF; CDR3nt: TGTGCCAGCAGCTTAGTGCCAGCGGGGTCGTTTGAGCAGTACTTC
j_gene: TRBJ2-2; d_gene: .; abundance: few; v_gene: TRBV11-3; CDR3aa: CASSPPGGELFF; CDR3nt: TGTGCCAGCAGCCCACCAGGCGGGGAGCTGTTTTTT
j_gene: TRBJ2-2; d_gene: TRBD1; abundance: medium-sized; v_gene: TRBV7-9; CDR3aa: CASSPPTDREAGELFF; CDR3nt: TGTGCCAGCAGCCCGCCTACGGACAGGGAGGCCGGGGAGCTGTTTTTT